This TCR beta chain came from a study of post-analysis software for immune sequencing data. Findings and limits, study-wide: Higher frequency in patients than in controls was seen for five TRBV segments, with TRBV5-6, TRBV5-1 and TRBV20-1 among them.

The authors incorporated unique molecular identifiers into the TCR beta cDNA libraries. A single record per CDR3 protein comes from TCRdb applying MiXCR to the PCR reads. The sample includes roughly 800,000 distinct CDR3 sequences, about 45% of them seen just once. Details on this clonotype: Its specificity is unknown.

V lost 6 bases to trimming and J lost 5 bases, with 13 bases between them. Per germline, CDR1 MNHNY and CDR2 SVGAGI (reference sequence). The CDR3 sequence is 13 residues long. The rearrangement links TRBV6-6 to TRBJ2-5; tentatively, D is TRBD1 or TRBD2 (5 bases each). The sequencing input was blood. This receptor was obtained from a girl aged 5-17 years with multiple sclerosis. CDR3 in DNA: TGTGCCAGCAGAACACTAGGGGCGGAGACCCAGTACTTC. Residues: CASRTLGAETQYF.